This T cell receptor beta chain was recovered during a study of PD-1 blockade in classical Hodgkin lymphoma. Brentuximab vedotin exposure varied among the patients, all of whom had relapsed after autologous stem cell transplantation. The table came from immunoSEQ multiplex PCR; TCRdb's copy has only in-frame clones and leaves some out. The sample contains more than 140,000 clones, approximately 72% of which appear only once. V lost 2 bases to trimming and J lost 8 bases, with 16 bases between them. This CDR3 contains 15 residues. The V gene's germline CDR1 is SGHTA and CDR2 FQGNSA. The starting material was peripheral blood mononuclear cells (PBMCs), obtained before the second cycle of nivolumab. V usage is TRBV7-2 and J usage is TRBJ1-3; D gene ambiguous. The receptor comes from a human donor with classical Hodgkin lymphoma. The CDR3 bases are TGTGCCAGCAGCTTAAGTGGTTCCCAGGCGGACACCATATATTTT. Translating it yields CASSLSGSQADTIYF.